Shown below are 32 T cell receptor beta chains from a single sample sequenced in a study of control samples from healthy donors and cancer patients. Some clones are missing from TCRdb's copy, which holds only in-frame ones; the method was immunoSEQ multiplex PCR. The repertoire holds fewer than 85,000 clones, with 91% as singletons. Sequences were obtained from blood. These receptors originate from a man in his thirties or forties in good health.

The chain recombines TRBV5-1 with TRBJ2-7, with 9 bases matching TRBD1. Looked up from germline, CDR1 is SGHRS and CDR2 is YFSETQ. The CDR3 has 14 residues. V was pared by 0 bases and J by 5 bases, with 3 bases of the junction left unmatched. The CDR3 region is CASSLGQGGNEQYF. The CDR3 DNA follows: TGCGCCAGCAGCTTGGGACAGGGGGGCAACGAGCAGTACTTC.

The chain couples TRBV28 to TRBJ2-7, with 10 bases fitting TRBD2. Trimming removed 1 base from V and 2 bases from J; junction bases left unmatched: 2. CDR1 and CDR2 (germline): MDHEN, SYDVKM. The length of the CDR3 is 15 residues. CDR3 sequence reads: CASSLSLAGTYEQYF. CDR3 coding DNA: TGTGCCAGCAGTTTATCACTAGCGGGGACCTACGAGCAGTACTTC.

This chain uses TRBV29-1 with TRBJ2-1; no clear D. From germline, CDR1 is SQVTM and CDR2 ANQGSEA. The V end was cut by 3 bases, the J end by 10 bases, with 19 bases between. CDR3 length equals 14 residues. The CDR3 region has the DNA TGCAGCGTTGACTCGCTCCTGAGCCCCAGCGAGCAGTTCTTC. This encodes CSVDSLLSPSEQFF.

This clone occurred once. The chain is built from TRBV5-1 and TRBJ2-3; 10 bases agree with TRBD2. V was clipped by 0 bases and J by 4 bases; unmatched bases: 11. Germline CDR1 and CDR2: SGHRS and YFSETQ. The CDR3 consists of 18 residues. DNA for the CDR3: TGCGCCAGCAGCTTGGATCAAGCGGGAGGGCCTTTCGCAGATACGCAGTATTTT. This encodes CASSLDQAGGPFADTQYF.

CDR3 region: CARSLDREVEQYF. DNA of the CDR3: TGTGCCAGAAGCTTGGACAGGGAGGTTGAGCAGTACTTC. The genes are TRBV5-3 and TRBJ2-7, with D perhaps given as TRBD1 or TRBD2 (6 bases each). TRBV5-3 is placed among ORFs of uncertain function. The CDR3 has 13 residues. Trimming took off 0 bases at V and 7 bases at J, with 11 bases between the two ends.

The chain joins TRBV10-3 to TRBJ1-4; 7 bases fit TRBD1. The V segment lost 3 bases and the J segment 7 bases; nucleotides outside the gene matches: 11. Germline V gene data show CDR1 as ENHRY and CDR2 as SYGVKD. CDR3 length: 16 amino acids. CDR3 in amino acids: CAISDGLGGGGEKLFF. The CDR3 coding sequence is TGTGCCATCAGTGATGGCCTAGGGGGCGGTGGTGAAAAACTGTTTTTT.

The J gene is TRBJ1-2, the V gene TRBV6-6, with TRBD1 matching 7 bases. Germline trimming cut 5 bases from V and 3 bases from J; bases unmatched to any gene: 6. The CDR3 covers 14 residues. Germline CDR1 MNHNY, CDR2 SVGAGI (reference sequence). CDR3 sequence: CASSGTELHYGYTF. In DNA form, the CDR3 reads TGTGCCAGCAGTGGGACAGAACTTCACTATGGCTACACCTTC.

The chain couples TRBV7-6 to TRBJ2-1, with D perhaps being TRBD1 or TRBD2 (6 bases each). The CDR3 length is 15 residues. CDR1 is SGHVS, CDR2 FNYEAQ, per germline. V was clipped by 5 bases and J by 8 bases, with 19 bases between them. As DNA, the CDR3 is TGTGCCAGCAGCCCCGCCGGGGGCCCGGTATATGAGCAGTTCTTC. Translation: CASSPAGGPVYEQFF.

V and J are TRBV28 and TRBJ2-5, with 16 positions matching TRBD2. The V gene end was trimmed by 5 bases and the J gene end by 3 bases; junction bases not matched to a gene: 6. The CDR3 length is 17 residues. Germline CDR1 MDHEN, CDR2 SYDVKM. This CDR3 is CASSPGLAGGKKETQYF. As DNA, the CDR3 is TGTGCCAGCAGTCCGGGACTAGCGGGGGGGAAGAAAGAGACCCAGTACTTC.

J is TRBJ1-5 and V is TRBV19; D may be TRBD1 (6 bases). The ends were cut back, 6 bases at V and 3 bases at J, with 15 bases in the middle. CDR3 length equals 15 residues. Germline CDR1 reads LNHDA; CDR2 reads SQIVND (reference sequence). CDR3 sequence: CASSRWGALNQPQHF. The CDR3 DNA reads as TGTGCCAGTAGCCGGTGGGGGGCCCTCAATCAGCCCCAGCATTTT.

The chain joins TRBV4-1 to TRBJ1-2, with 9 bases identical to TRBD1. The germline CDR1 and CDR2 sequences are MGHRA and YSYEKL. Trimming at V came to 6 bases and at J to 3 bases, leaving 14 bases not matched to a gene. The CDR3 extends over 17 amino acids. The CDR3 protein is CASSRGGQQGADYGYTF. CDR3 bases: TGCGCCAGCAGTCGGGGGGGCCAACAGGGGGCTGACTATGGCTACACCTTC.

CDR3 coding DNA: TGTGCCAGCAGCTTAGATAGGGACATACTCGGGAATGAGCAGTTCTTC. This sequence encodes CASSLDRDILGNEQFF. The chain combines TRBV11-2 with TRBJ2-1; D perhaps matches TRBD1 (6 bases). Germline CDR1 and CDR2: SGHAT and FQNNGV. Trimming cost V 0 bases and J 7 bases, with 16 bases left between them. CDR3 length: 16 residues.

The CDR3 here is CASRRGGGVETQYF. The CDR3 DNA reads TGCGCCAGCAGGCGTGGCGGGGGGGTAGAGACCCAGTACTTC. The rearrangement joins TRBV5-1 to TRBJ2-5; TRBD2 matches 9 bases. Germline loops: CDR1 SGHRS, CDR2 YFSETQ. V was clipped by 5 bases and J by 4 bases; unmatched bases: 6. The CDR3 consists of 14 residues.

V gene TRBV28 combines with J gene TRBJ2-3, with D possibly matching TRBD1 (5 bases). V was clipped by 6 bases and J by 2 bases, with 15 bases between them. The CDR3 runs 15 residues. Germline-derived CDR1 and CDR2 are MDHEN and SYDVKM. The DNA of the CDR3 is TGTGCCAGCAGCACAGGTAGTGGTGTCACAGATACGCAGTATTTT. Translated: CASSTGSGVTDTQYF.

The chain has TRBV7-8 and TRBJ2-3, with 13 nucleotides matching TRBD2. V gave up 6 bases and J gave up 2 bases; unmatched junction bases: 8. The CDR3 spans 17 residues. The germline CDR1 and CDR2 sequences are SGHVS and FQNEAQ. The CDR3 coding sequence is TGTGCCAGCAGAACAATGGGACTAGCGGGGACCACAGATACGCAGTATTTT. Residues: CASRTMGLAGTTDTQYF.

This chain joins TRBV4-2 and TRBJ2-7; 8 bases match TRBD1. Losses at the gene ends were 2 bases for V and 6 bases for J; bases not matched to a gene: 0. Looked up from germline, CDR1 is LGHNA and CDR2 is YNFKEQ. This CDR3 spans 12 amino acids. The CDR3 sequence is CASSQTGGEQYF. The CDR3, as DNA: TGTGCCAGCAGCCAAACAGGGGGCGAGCAGTACTTC.

This clone appeared a few times. This chain joins TRBV5-1 and TRBJ2-1; the D call may be TRBD1 or TRBD2 (5 bases each). V was shortened by 4 bases and J by 10 bases, with 15 bases between the two germline ends. Germline lookup yields CDR1 SGHRS and CDR2 YFSETQ. This CDR3 has 13 amino acids. The CDR3 DNA sequence: TGCGCCAGCAGCCTCGGGGCCGTCGCGGAGCAGTTCTTC. This gives the protein CASSLGAVAEQFF.

This chain joins TRBV4-1 and TRBJ2-7; unclear D gene. V lost 1 base and J lost 2, with 9 bases in between. The CDR3 has 14 residues. Germline V CDR1 and CDR2: MGHRA, YSYEKL. The CDR3 loop reads CASSQAVLTYEQYF. CDR3 DNA: TGCGCCAGCAGCCAAGCTGTGCTAACCTACGAGCAGTACTTC.

This chain links TRBV28 with TRBJ1-5, with D tentatively TRBD1 (6 bases). Trimming pared 4 bases from V and 2 bases from J, leaving 15 bases between. The CDR3 length is 16 residues. From germline, CDR1 is MDHEN and CDR2 SYDVKM. CDR3 loop: CASSWRGHKGNQPQHF. The CDR3 DNA reads as TGTGCCAGCAGTTGGCGGGGACATAAGGGCAATCAGCCCCAGCATTTT.

The chain links TRBV6-5 to TRBJ2-7; the match to TRBD1 covers 9 bases. The V and J ends lost 7 bases and 2 bases, in that order; junction bases with no gene match: 9. The length of the CDR3 is 15 residues. CDR1 MNHEY and CDR2 SVGAGI come from the germline V gene. CDR3 region: CASKARDREAYEQYF. DNA for the CDR3: TGTGCCAGCAAAGCCAGGGACAGGGAAGCCTACGAGCAGTACTTC.

The chain uses TRBV27 and TRBJ2-6; 7 bases are a match to TRBD2. Losses at the gene ends were 5 bases for V and 2 bases for J; bases not matched to a gene: 0. Per the germline V gene, CDR1 is MNHEY and CDR2 is SMNVEV (reference sequence). This CDR3 region has 14 residues. The CDR3 loop is CASSREAGANVLTF. DNA of the CDR3: TGTGCCAGCAGTCGGGAGGCTGGGGCCAACGTCCTGACTTTC.

The chain combines TRBV7-9 with TRBJ1-2; D gene uncertain. V was cut by 6 bases and J by 4 bases, with 12 bases left in between. This CDR3 is 13 amino acids long. Germline V CDR1 and CDR2: SEHNR, FQNEAQ (reference sequence). Here the CDR3 DNA reads TGTGCCAGCAGTACCGATGGGAGCTATGGCTACACCTTC. It translates to CASSTDGSYGYTF.

A word on this clone: One end of the junction varies from germline; a read error may be responsible. The chain combines TRBV7-9 with TRBJ1-2; D not resolved. Germline V gives CDR1 SEHNR, CDR2 FQNEAQ (reference sequence). The CDR3 spans 10 residues. The CDR3 region is CASSPGRLAF. CDR3 DNA: TGTGCCAGCAGCCCCGGACGTCTAGCCTTC.

The chain couples TRBV7-3 to TRBJ2-1; 10 bases line up with TRBD2. In germline, CDR1 is SGHTA, CDR2 FQGTGA. J lost 3 bases, V lost 5 bases, and 10 bases had no gene match. CDR3 length: 17 residues. In nucleotides, the CDR3 is TGTGCCAGCAGCCCCCGCGCGGGACTAGCGTACTACAATGAGCAGTTCTTC. Its translation is CASSPRAGLAYYNEQFF.

The chain carries TRBV11-3 and TRBJ2-1, with 10 bases lining up with TRBD2. V trimming: 0 bases; J trimming: 9 bases; junction bases outside the gene matches: 11. Germline values: CDR1 SGHNT, CDR2 YENEEA. The CDR3 has 17 residues. The CDR3 DNA follows: TGTGCCAGCAGCTTAGATTCAGGGAGCGGGAGGGCCGGTGAGCAGTTCTTC. The encoded protein is CASSLDSGSGRAGEQFF. Full variable domain (missing parts from reference TRBV11-3 and TRBJ2-1): EAGVVQSPRYKIIEKKQPVAFWCNPISGHNTLYWYLQNLGQGPELLIRYENEEAVDDSQLPKDRFSAERLKGVDSTLKIQPAELGDSAVYLCASSLDSGSGRAGEQFFGPGTRLTVL.

This clone was seen only once. This chain links TRBV27 with TRBJ1-3; D remains ambiguous. This CDR3 region has 14 residues. In germline, CDR1 is MNHEY, CDR2 SMNVEV (reference sequence). V lost 4 bases and J lost 2, with 9 bases in between. The DNA of the CDR3 is TGTGCCAGCAGTTCGTCAATGGCTGGAAACACCATATATTTT. This sequence encodes CASSSSMAGNTIYF.

This sequence joins TRBV14 and TRBJ2-5, with TRBD1 as a possible D gene (8 bases). CDR1 and CDR2 (germline): SGHDN, FVKESK. Trimming removed 4 bases from V and 4 bases from J, with 22 bases in between. The CDR3 is 17 residues long. The CDR3: CASSPRGQQGGRETQYF. CDR3 bases: TGTGCCAGCAGCCCTAGGGGCCAACAGGGGGGGAGAGAGACCCAGTACTTC.

The rearrangement uses TRBV18 and TRBJ2-1, with 7 bases lining up with TRBD1. The V gene's germline CDR1 is KGHSH and CDR2 LQKENI. This CDR3 has 13 residues. V was pared by 9 bases and J by 2 bases, with 4 bases of the junction left unmatched. CDR3 amino acids: CASSGTAYNEQFF. CDR3 in DNA: TGTGCCAGTTCCGGGACAGCCTACAATGAGCAGTTCTTC.

This clone was observed a few times. This sequence joins TRBV30 and TRBJ2-7; D not resolved. Trimming removed 0 bases at V and 2 bases at J, with 5 bases between. Germline CDR1 and CDR2: GTSNPN and SVGIG (reference sequence). The CDR3 length is 12 residues. This CDR3 is CAWSVTAYEQYF. CDR3 nucleotide sequence: TGTGCCTGGAGTGTAACCGCCTACGAGCAGTACTTC.

This clone was seen a single time. The CDR3 sequence: CASSPGLQTNEKLFF. CDR3 sequence (DNA): TGTGCCAGCTCACCCGGCTTACAAACTAATGAAAAACTGTTTTTT. The chain uses TRBV18 and TRBJ1-4; no definite D call. Germline V gives CDR1 KGHSH, CDR2 LQKENI. V was cut by 3 bases and J by 1 base, with 9 bases left in between. The CDR3 consists of 15 residues.

J is TRBJ2-1 and V is TRBV30; D gene unclear. V lost 4 bases and J 2 bases, leaving 12 bases between the germline ends. Germline lookup yields CDR1 GTSNPN and CDR2 SVGIG (reference sequence). This CDR3 is built from 14 residues. CDR3 protein: CAWTNTYPYNEQFF. CDR3 sequence (DNA): TGTGCCTGGACCAACACCTACCCCTACAATGAGCAGTTCTTC.

The rearrangement links TRBV7-2 to TRBJ2-7, with TRBD1 matching over 9 bases. The trim removed 4 bases at V and 1 base at J, leaving 11 bases unmatched. Germline assignment: CDR1 SGHTA and CDR2 FQGNSA. There are 17 residues in the CDR3. Here the CDR3 reads CASSSPGQGSDSYEQYF. The CDR3 nucleotides read TGTGCCAGCAGCTCACCGGGACAGGGTTCTGATTCCTACGAGCAGTACTTC.